This T cell receptor (beta chain) was obtained from a study of blood T cell repertoires in COVID-19. The length of the CDR3 is 13 residues. In germline, CDR1 is SGHKS, CDR2 YYEKEE (reference sequence). V shed 1 base and J 8 bases; nucleotides not matched to a gene: 2. In the source study's methods: Nucleated cell number was recorded as an estimate derived from reference gene primer amplification. Some clones are missing from TCRdb's copy, which holds only in-frame ones; the method was immunoSEQ multiplex PCR. Clone size and the V and J calls come from that table; the DNA yielded D and trimming. The sample records 160,000 or so clones, around nine tenths being singletons.

The chain links TRBV5-5 to TRBJ2-1, with 8 bases fitting TRBD2. This TCR was recovered from an older woman with COVID-19, enrolled during active disease. The sample comprised peripheral blood. The CDR3 loop is CASSLTGGYEQFF. The CDR3 coding sequence is TGTGCCAGCAGCTTGACGGGGGGGTATGAGCAGTTCTTC.